The subject of this entry is one T cell receptor (beta chain). Original handling: Researchers report that nucleated cell counts were estimated from reference gene primer amplification. Libraries were prepared by immunoSEQ multiplex PCR; TCRdb keeps only in-frame clonotypes and omits some of them. V and J calls and clone size come straight from that table; D and trimming were deduced from the DNA. Of roughly 60,000 clones in the sample, roughly 84% were seen once. The germline V gene encodes CDR1 MNHEY and CDR2 SMNVEV (reference sequence). The V segment lost 5 bases and the J segment 5 bases; nucleotides outside the gene matches: 10. This CDR3 spans 15 amino acids. These data originate in a study of blood T cell repertoires in COVID-19. Study-level information: From the United States, Italy and Spain came samples of acute and convalescent COVID-19. In each case, the material was cDNA or gDNA derived from T cells, B-cell-depleted T cells, or PBMCs.

Seattle cases were enrolled at active infection and followed longitudinally. The specimen sequenced was peripheral blood. The chain is built from TRBV27 and TRBJ1-2; 8 nucleotides match TRBD1. This TCR came from a man aged 25-45 years with COVID-19, enrolled during active disease. The CDR3 DNA follows: TGTGCCAGCAGTCCGACAGGGGCTCGGGTTTATGGCTACACCTTC. Translation: CASSPTGARVYGYTF.